One and the same sample provided the 17 T cell receptor beta chains below, sequenced in a study of blood T cell repertoires in COVID-19. Some clones are missing from TCRdb's copy, which holds only in-frame ones; the method was immunoSEQ multiplex PCR. The profile shows about 250,000 clones, roughly 88% of them singletons. The specimen sequenced was peripheral blood. Receptors were obtained from a woman in her 30s with acute or convalescent COVID-19.

This chain joins TRBV27 and TRBJ1-4; D perhaps matches TRBD1 (6 bases). The germline CDR1 and CDR2 sequences are MNHEY and SMNVEV (reference sequence). The CDR3 consists of 16 residues. With 2 bases removed from V and 3 bases from J, the gap between germline ends came to 13 bases. DNA of the CDR3: TGTGCCAGCAGTTTAAGGGGTCGGACAGCTAATGAAAAACTGTTTTTT. Its protein product is CASSLRGRTANEKLFF.

This chain connects TRBV15 to TRBJ2-7; maybe TRBD2 (6 bases). Germline CDR1 is LNHNV and CDR2 is YYDKDF (reference sequence). This CDR3 has 13 amino acids. The CDR3 DNA reads as TGTGCAACCTCTCCGGGACTCGGTTACGAGCAGTACTTC. This translates into CATSPGLGYEQYF.

This clone was recorded once. The chain has TRBV10-3 and TRBJ1-4, with TRBD1 matching 10 bases. The CDR3 totals 15 residues. Germline loops: CDR1 ENHRY, CDR2 SYGVKD. V shed 2 bases, J shed 8 bases, and the junction held 5 bases outside the gene matches. This chain's CDR3 is CAISEVGTGAEKLFF. The DNA for the CDR3 is TGTGCCATCAGTGAGGTAGGGACAGGGGCCGAAAAACTGTTTTTT.

J is TRBJ1-5 and V is TRBV27, with 9 positions matching TRBD1. The length of the CDR3 is 14 residues. Germline CDR1 MNHEY, CDR2 SMNVEV (reference sequence). The ends lost 6 bases at V and 2 bases at J; junction bases unmatched: 2. CDR3 protein: CASRGQGGNQPQHF. As DNA, the CDR3 is TGTGCCAGCAGGGGACAGGGTGGCAATCAGCCCCAGCATTTT.

This clone was seen only a few times. The chain recombines TRBV12-3 or TRBV12-4 with TRBJ2-7; tentatively, D is TRBD1 (6 bases). The CDR3 covers 13 residues. V lost 5 bases and J 5 bases, leaving 13 bases between the germline ends. DNA of the CDR3: TGTGCCAGCAGTCCTATAGGGGGTCACGAGCAGTACTTC. Its protein is CASSPIGGHEQYF.

The chain combines TRBV12-3 or TRBV12-4 with TRBJ2-2; D is perhaps TRBD2 (5 bases). V shed 7 bases and J shed 7 bases, with 13 bases lying between them. CDR3 length: 13 residues. This chain's CDR3 is CASTASSYGELFF. The DNA for the CDR3 is TGTGCCAGCACGGCTAGCAGCTACGGGGAGCTGTTTTTT.

V is TRBV6-4 and J is TRBJ2-2; tentatively, D is TRBD1 (5 bases). The germline V gene encodes CDR1 MRHNA and CDR2 SNTAGT. The CDR3 length is 13 residues. Trimming removed 5 bases at V and 4 bases at J, with 8 bases between. As DNA, the CDR3 is TGTGCCAGCAGTCCTGACAGCACCGGGGAGCTGTTTTTT. This sequence encodes CASSPDSTGELFF.

For the CDR3, the DNA is TGTGCCAGCAGTGGTGACTCGGAAGAGACCCAGTACTTC. Its protein product is CASSGDSEETQYF. J is TRBJ2-5 and V is TRBV2; D is ambiguous. Deletions cut 4 bases from V and 3 bases from J, with 9 bases between. This CDR3 has 13 residues. CDR1 and CDR2 (germline): SNHLY, FYNNEI.

This clone was observed a single time. J is TRBJ1-3 and V is TRBV15; unclear D gene. Germline V gene lookup returns CDR1 LNHNV and CDR2 YYDKDF (reference sequence). The CDR3 has 14 amino acids. V was pared by 1 base and J by 0 bases, with 4 bases between. The CDR3 sequence: CATSRVSSGNTIYF. The DNA of the CDR3 is TGTGCCACCAGCAGAGTTAGCTCTGGAAACACCATATATTTT.

This chain joins TRBV5-6 and TRBJ1-5; 10 positions match TRBD1. CDR3 length equals 15 residues. Germline CDR1 reads SGHDT; CDR2 reads YYEEEE. Losses at the gene ends were 5 bases for V and 7 bases for J; bases not matched to a gene: 9. In DNA form, the CDR3 reads TGTGCCAGCAGTTCAGACAGGGGGCGATCACAGCCCCAGCATTTT. This translates into CASSSDRGRSQPQHF.

This clone has at least ten counts. The CDR3 DNA reads TGTGCCAGCAGCTTAGCTCCTAGCGGGAGGGCCACCGGGGAGCTGTTTTTT. Protein sequence: CASSLAPSGRATGELFF. This sequence joins TRBV7-8 and TRBJ2-2; 12 positions match TRBD2. The CDR3 spans 17 residues. The V gene end was trimmed by 0 bases and the J gene end by 4 bases; junction bases not matched to a gene: 3. Germline CDR1 reads SGHVS; CDR2 reads FQNEAQ.

For the CDR3, the DNA is TGCGCCAGCAGCCAAGCAGGGGCCACTGAAGCTTTCTTT. This sequence encodes CASSQAGATEAFF. J is TRBJ1-1 and V is TRBV4-3; possible D gene TRBD1, 6 bases. CDR3 length: 13 residues. Per germline, CDR1 LGHNA and CDR2 YSLEER. V was shortened by 1 base and J by 4 bases, with 7 bases between the two germline ends.

The J gene is TRBJ2-2, the V gene TRBV12-3 or TRBV12-4, with D possibly TRBD2 on 5 matching bases. CDR3 length: 13 amino acids. V was pared by 3 bases and J by 5 bases, with 7 bases between. The CDR3 is CASSLIATGELFF. The CDR3 bases are TGTGCCAGCAGTTTGATAGCGACCGGGGAGCTGTTTTTT.

The chain combines TRBV5-6 with TRBJ2-5; D remains unclear. Trimming shortened V by 0 bases and J by 5 bases, and 8 bases separated the two germline ends. The CDR3 length is 13 residues. CDR1 is SGHDT, CDR2 YYEEEE, per germline. The CDR3 loop reads CASSLDSGETQYF. CDR3 nucleotides: TGTGCCAGCAGCTTGGACTCCGGGGAGACCCAGTACTTC. Combining the CDR3 with reference TRBV5-6 and TRBJ2-5 gives the whole variable domain DAGVTQSPTHLIKTRGQQVTLRCSPKSGHDTVSWYQQALGQGPQFIFQYYEEEERQRGNFPDRFSGHQFPNYSSELNVNALLLGDSALYLCASSLDSGETQYFGPGTRLLVL.

This clone turned up a few times. J is TRBJ2-1 and V is TRBV4-3; 12 bases agree with TRBD1. CDR1 and CDR2 (germline): LGHNA, YSLEER. The V segment lost 4 bases and the J segment 4 bases; nucleotides outside the gene matches: 5. This CDR3 has 16 amino acids. CDR3 sequence (DNA): TGCGCCAGCAGCCCGGGGACAGGGGGCGGGTACAATGAGCAGTTCTTC. This sequence encodes CASSPGTGGGYNEQFF.

The chain couples TRBV24-1 to TRBJ2-1; 13 nucleotides match TRBD2. The CDR3 is made up of 16 amino acids. CDR1 is KGHDR and CDR2 is SFDVKD in the germline V gene. The V gene end was trimmed by 4 bases and the J gene end by 2 bases; junction bases not matched to a gene: 1. CDR3 amino acids: CATSEGTSGTYNEQFF. CDR3 nucleotides: TGTGCCACCAGTGAGGGGACTAGCGGGACCTACAATGAGCAGTTCTTC.

The chain has TRBV7-9 and TRBJ1-5; 8 bases line up with TRBD1. Germline CDR1 and CDR2: SEHNR and FQNEAQ (reference sequence). This CDR3 region has 13 residues. The junction had 5 bases not matched to a gene; V was cut back by 10 bases and J by 3 bases. Here the CDR3 reads CATGQGSNQPQHF. DNA for the CDR3: TGTGCCACTGGACAGGGTTCCAATCAGCCCCAGCATTTT.